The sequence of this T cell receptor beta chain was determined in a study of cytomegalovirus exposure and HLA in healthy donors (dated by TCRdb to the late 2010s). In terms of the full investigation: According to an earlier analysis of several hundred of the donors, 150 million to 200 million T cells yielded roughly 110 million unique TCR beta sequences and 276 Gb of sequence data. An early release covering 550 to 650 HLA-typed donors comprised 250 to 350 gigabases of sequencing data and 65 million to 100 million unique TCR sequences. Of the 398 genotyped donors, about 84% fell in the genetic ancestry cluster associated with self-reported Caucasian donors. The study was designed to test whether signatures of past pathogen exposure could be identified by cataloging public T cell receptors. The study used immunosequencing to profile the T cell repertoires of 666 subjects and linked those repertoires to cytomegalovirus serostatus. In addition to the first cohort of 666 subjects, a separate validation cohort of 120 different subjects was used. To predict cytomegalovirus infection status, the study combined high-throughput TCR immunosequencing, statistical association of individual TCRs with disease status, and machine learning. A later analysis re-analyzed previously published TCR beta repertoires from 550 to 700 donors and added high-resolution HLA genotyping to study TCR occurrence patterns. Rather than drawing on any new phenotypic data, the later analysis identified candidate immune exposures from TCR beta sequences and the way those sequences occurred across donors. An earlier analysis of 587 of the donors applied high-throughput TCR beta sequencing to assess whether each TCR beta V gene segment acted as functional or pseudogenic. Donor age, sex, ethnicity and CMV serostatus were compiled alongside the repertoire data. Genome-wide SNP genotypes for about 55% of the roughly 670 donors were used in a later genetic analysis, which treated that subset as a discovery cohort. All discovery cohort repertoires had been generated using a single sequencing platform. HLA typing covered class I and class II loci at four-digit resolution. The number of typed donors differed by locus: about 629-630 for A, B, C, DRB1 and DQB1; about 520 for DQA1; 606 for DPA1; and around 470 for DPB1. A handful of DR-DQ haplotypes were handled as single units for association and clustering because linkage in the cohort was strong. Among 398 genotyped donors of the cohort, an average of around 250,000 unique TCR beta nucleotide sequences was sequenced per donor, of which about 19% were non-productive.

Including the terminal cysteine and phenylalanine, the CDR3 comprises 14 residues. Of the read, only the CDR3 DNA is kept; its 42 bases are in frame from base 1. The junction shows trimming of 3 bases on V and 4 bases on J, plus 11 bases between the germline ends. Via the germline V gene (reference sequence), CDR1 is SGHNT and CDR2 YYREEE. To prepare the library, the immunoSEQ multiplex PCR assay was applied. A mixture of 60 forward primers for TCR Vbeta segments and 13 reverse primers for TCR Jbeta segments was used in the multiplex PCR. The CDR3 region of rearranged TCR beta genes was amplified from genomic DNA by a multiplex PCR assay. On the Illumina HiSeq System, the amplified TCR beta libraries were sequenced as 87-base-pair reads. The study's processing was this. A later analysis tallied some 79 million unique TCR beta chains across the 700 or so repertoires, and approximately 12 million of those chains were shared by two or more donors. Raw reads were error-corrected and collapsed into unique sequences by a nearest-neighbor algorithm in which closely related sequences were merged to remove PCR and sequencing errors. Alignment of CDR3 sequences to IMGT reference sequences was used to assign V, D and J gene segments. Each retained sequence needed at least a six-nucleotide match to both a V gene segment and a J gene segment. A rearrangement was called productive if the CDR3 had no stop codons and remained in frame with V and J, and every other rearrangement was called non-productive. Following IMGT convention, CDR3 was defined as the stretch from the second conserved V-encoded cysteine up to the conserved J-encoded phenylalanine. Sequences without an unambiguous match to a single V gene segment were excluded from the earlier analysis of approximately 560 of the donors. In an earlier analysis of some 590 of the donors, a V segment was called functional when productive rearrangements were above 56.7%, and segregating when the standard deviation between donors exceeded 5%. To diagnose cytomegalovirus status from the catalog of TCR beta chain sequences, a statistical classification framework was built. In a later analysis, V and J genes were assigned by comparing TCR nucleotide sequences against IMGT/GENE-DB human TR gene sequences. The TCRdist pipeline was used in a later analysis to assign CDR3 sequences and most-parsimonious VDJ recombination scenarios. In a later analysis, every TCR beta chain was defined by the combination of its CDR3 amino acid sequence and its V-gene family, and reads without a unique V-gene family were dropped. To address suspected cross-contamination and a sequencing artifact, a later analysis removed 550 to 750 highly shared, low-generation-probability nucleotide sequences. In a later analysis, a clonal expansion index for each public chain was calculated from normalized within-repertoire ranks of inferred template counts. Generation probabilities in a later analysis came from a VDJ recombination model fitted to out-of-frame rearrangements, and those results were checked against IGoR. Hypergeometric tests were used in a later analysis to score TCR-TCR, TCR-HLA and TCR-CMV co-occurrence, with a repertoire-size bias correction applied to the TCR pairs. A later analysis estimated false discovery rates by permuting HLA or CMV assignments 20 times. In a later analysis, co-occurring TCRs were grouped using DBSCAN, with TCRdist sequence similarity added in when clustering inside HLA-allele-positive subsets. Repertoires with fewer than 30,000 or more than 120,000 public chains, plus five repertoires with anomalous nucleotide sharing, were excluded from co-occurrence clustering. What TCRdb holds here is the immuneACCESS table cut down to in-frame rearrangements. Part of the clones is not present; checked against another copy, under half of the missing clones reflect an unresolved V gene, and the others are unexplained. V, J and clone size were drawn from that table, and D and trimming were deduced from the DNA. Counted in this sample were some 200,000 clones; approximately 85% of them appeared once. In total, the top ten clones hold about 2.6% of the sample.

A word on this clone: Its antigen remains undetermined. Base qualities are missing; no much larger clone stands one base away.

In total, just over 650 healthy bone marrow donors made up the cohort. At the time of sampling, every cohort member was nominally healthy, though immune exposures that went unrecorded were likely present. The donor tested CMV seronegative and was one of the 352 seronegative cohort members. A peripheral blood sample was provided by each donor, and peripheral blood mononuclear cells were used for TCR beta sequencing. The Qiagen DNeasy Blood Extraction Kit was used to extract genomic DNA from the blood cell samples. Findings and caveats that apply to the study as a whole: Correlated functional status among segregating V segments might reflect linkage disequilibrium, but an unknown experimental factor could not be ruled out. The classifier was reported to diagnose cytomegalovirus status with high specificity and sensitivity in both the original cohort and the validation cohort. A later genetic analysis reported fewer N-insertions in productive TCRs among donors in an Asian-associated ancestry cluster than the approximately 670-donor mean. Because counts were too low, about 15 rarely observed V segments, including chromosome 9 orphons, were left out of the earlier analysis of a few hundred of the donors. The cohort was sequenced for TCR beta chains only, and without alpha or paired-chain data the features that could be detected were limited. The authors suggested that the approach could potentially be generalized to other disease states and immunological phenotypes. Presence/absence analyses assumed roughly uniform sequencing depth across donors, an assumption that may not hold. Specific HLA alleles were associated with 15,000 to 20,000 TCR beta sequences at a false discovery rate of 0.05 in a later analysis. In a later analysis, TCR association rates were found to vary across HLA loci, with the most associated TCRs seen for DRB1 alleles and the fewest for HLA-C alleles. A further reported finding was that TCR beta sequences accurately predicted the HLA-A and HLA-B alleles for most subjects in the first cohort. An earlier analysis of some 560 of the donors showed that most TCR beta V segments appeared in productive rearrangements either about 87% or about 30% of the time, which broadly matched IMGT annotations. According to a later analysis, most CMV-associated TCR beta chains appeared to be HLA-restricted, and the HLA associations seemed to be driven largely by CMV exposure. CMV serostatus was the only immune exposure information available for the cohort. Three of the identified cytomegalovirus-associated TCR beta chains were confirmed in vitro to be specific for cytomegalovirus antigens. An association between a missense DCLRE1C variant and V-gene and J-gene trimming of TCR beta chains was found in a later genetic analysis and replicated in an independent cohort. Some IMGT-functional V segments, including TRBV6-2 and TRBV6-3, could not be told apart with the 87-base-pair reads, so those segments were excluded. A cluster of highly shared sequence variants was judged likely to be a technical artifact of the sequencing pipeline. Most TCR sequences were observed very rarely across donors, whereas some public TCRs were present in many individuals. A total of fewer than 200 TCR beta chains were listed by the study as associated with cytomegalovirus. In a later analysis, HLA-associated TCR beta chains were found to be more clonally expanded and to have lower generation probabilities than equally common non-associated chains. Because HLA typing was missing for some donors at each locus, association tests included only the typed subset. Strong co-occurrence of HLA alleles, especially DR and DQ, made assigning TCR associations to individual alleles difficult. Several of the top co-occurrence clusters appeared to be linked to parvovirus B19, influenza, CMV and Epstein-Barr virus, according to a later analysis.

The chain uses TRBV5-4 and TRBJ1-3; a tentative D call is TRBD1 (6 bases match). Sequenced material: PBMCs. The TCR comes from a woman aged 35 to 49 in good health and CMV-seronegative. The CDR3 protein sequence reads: CASSSTGEGNTIYF. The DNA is TGTGCCAGCAGCTCGACAGGAGAAGGAAACACCATATATTTT. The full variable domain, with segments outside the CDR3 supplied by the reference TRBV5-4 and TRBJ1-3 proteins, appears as ETGVTQSPTHLIKTRGQQVTLRCSSQSGHNTVSWYQQALGQGPQFIFQYYREEENGRGNFPPRFSGLQFPNYSSELNVNALELDDSALYLCASSSTGEGNTIYFGEGSWLTVV.